This T cell receptor beta chain derives from a study of cytomegalovirus exposure and HLA in healthy donors. Findings of the study overall: Later analysis found that TCR beta chains associated with HLA were more clonally expanded than other, equally common chains.

PCR amplification relied on 60 Vbeta primers (plus 13 Jbeta primers). Measured with immunoSEQ multiplex PCR; TCRdb has only the in-frame clones, and not every one. The top ten hold approximately 2.3% of the sample, which has about 160,000 clones, approximately 85% seen once. As regards this clone: The target antigen is unknown.

With 8 bases clipped from V and 6 bases from J, the junction kept 11 bases outside the gene matches. The CDR3 has 15 residues. Germline CDR1 reads LNHNV; CDR2 reads YYDKDF (reference sequence). The chain links TRBV15 to TRBJ2-1; 9 bases map to TRBD2. This clonotype was sampled from a young man in good health and CMV-seropositive. The sequenced sample was PBMCs. The CDR3 DNA is TGTGCCACCGCTCCTGTAGGCGGGAGGGCCAATGAGCAGTTCTTC. This encodes CATAPVGGRANEQFF.